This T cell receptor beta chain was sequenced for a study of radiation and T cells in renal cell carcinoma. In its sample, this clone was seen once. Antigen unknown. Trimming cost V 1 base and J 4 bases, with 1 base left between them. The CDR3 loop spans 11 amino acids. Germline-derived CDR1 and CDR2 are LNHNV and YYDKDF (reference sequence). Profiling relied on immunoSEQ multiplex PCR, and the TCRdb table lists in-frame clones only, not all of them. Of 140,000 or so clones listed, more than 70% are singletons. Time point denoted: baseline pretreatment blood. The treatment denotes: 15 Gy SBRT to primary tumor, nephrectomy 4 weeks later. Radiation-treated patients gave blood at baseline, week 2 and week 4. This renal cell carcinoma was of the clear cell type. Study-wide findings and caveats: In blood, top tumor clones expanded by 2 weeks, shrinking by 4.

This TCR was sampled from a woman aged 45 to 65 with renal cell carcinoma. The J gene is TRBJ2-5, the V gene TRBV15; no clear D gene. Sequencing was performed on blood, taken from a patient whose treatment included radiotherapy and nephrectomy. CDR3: CATSRGETQYF. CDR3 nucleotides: TGTGCCACCAGCAGAGGAGAGACCCAGTACTTC.